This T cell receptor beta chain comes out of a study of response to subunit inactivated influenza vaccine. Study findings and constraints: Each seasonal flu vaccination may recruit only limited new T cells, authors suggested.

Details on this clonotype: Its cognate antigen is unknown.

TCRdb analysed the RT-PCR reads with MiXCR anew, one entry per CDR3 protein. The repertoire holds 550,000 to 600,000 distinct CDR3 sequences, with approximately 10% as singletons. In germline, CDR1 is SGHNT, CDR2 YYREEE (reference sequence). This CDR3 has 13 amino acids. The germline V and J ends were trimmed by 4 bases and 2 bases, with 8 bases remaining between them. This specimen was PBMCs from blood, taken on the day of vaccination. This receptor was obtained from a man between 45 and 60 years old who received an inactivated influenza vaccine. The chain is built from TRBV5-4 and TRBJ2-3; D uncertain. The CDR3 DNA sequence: TGTGCCAGCAGCCCTGCTTACACAGATACGCAGTATTTT. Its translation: CASSPAYTDTQYF.